These 2 T cell receptor beta chains came from one sample sequenced in a study of blood T cell repertoires in COVID-19. Generated by immunoSEQ multiplex PCR, the TCRdb table keeps only in-frame clones and is missing some. This table has 150,000 to 200,000 clones, 82% appearing once. The sample was peripheral blood. The receptors were gathered from a woman aged 60-75 years with COVID-19, enrolled during active disease.

The V call is TRBV11-2, the J call TRBJ2-7; D remains ambiguous. The germline gives CDR1 SGHAT, CDR2 FQNNGV. This CDR3 comprises 13 residues. Between the trimmed V and J ends, which lost 1 base and 3 bases, there was a span of 7 bases. CDR3 nucleotides: TGTGCCAGCAGCTTAGGACTCATCTACGAGCAGTACTTC. This sequence encodes CASSLGLIYEQYF.

V gene TRBV10-3 combines with J gene TRBJ1-1; 7 nucleotides align to TRBD1. Trimming took 0 bases from V and 11 from J; bases not matched to a gene: 6. The CDR3 covers 13 residues. Per the germline V gene, CDR1 is ENHRY and CDR2 is SYGVKD. The CDR3 sequence: CAISESKDRDAFF. The CDR3 DNA reads as TGTGCCATCAGTGAGTCGAAAGACAGGGACGCTTTCTTT.